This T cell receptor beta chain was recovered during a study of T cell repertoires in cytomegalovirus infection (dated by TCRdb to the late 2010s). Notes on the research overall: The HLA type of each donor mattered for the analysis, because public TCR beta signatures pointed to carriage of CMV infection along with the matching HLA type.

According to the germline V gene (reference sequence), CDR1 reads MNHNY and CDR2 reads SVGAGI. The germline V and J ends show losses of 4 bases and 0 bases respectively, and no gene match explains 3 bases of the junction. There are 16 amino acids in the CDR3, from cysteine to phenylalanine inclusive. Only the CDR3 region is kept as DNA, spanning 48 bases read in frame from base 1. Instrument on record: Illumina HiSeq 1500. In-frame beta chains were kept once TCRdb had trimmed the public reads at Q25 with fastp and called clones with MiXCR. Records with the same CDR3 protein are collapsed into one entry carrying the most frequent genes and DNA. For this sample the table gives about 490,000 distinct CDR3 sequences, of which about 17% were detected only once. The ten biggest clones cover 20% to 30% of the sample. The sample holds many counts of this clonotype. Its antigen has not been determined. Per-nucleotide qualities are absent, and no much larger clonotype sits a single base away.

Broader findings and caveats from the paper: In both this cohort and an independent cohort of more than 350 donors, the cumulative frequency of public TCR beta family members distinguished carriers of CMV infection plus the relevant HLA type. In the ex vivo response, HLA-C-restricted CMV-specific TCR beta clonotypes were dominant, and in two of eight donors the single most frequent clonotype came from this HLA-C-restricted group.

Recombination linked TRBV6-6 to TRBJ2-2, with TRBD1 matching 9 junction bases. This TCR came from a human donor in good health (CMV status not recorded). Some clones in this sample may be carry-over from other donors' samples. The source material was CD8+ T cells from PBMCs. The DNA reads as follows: TGTGCCAGCAGTTCATGGACAGGGGCGAACACCGGGGAGCTGTTTTTT. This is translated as CASSSWTGANTGELFF.